Sequencing of this TCR beta chain was carried out in a study of T cell responses to AZD1222 COVID-19 vaccine. This CDR3 is 16 amino acids long. Trimming cost V 5 bases and J 7 bases; bases outside gene matches: 8. Per germline, CDR1 SGHTA and CDR2 FQGNSA. Some clones are missing from TCRdb's copy, which holds only in-frame ones; the method was immunoSEQ multiplex PCR. The sample records some 90,000 clones, nearly 90% being singletons. The sequence came from an adult in good health. The rearrangement uses TRBV7-2 and TRBJ1-6, with 10 bases lining up with TRBD1. The material was peripheral blood, obtained on day 0 of AZD1222 vaccination. CDR3 sequence: CASSNQRTGGNSPLHF. The CDR3 DNA follows: TGTGCCAGCAGCAACCAACGGACAGGGGGAAATTCACCCCTCCACTTT.